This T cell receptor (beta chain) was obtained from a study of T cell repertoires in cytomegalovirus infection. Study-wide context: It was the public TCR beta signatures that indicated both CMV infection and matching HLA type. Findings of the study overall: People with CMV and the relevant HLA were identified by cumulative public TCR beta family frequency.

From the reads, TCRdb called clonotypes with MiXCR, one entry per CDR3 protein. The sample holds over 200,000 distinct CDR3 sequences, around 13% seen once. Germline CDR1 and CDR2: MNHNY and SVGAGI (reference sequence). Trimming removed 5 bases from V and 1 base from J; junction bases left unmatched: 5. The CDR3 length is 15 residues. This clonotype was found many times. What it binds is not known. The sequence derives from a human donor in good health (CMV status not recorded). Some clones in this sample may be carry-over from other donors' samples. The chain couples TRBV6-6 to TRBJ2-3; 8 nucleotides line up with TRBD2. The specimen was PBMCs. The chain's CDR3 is CASSVLAAGTDTQYF. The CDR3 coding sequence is TGTGCCAGCAGTGTACTAGCGGCGGGCACAGATACGCAGTATTTT.